This T cell receptor beta chain derives from a study of early T cells in non-severe SARS-CoV-2 infection. V lost 2 bases, J lost 2 bases, and 5 bases stayed unmatched. The CDR3 has 17 amino acids. The germline V gene has CDR1 KGHDR and CDR2 SFDVKD. Molecules of cDNA were individually given unique molecular identifiers that were attached to them. TCRdb ran MiXCR on the 5' RACE reads and lists one entry per CDR3 protein. The table includes 50,000 to 70,000 distinct CDR3 sequences, approximately 6.1% detected once. The TCR originated in an adult who was a healthcare worker with PCR-confirmed SARS-CoV-2 infection or an uninfected control (not recorded which). The sample here was whole blood, taken at baseline. The V call is TRBV24-1, the J call TRBJ2-1; 10 bases agree with TRBD1. The CDR3 DNA follows: TGTGCCACCAGTGATTGGGGACAGGGGACTGCCTACAATGAGCAGTTCTTC. Translation gives CATSDWGQGTAYNEQFF.